The 13 T cell receptor beta chains below come from one sample, sequenced in a study of T cells in Graves' hyperthyroidism and ophthalmopathy. RNA transcripts yielded amplified TCR beta CDR3 regions. An initial round of RT-PCR targeting the TCR CDR3 relied on the HTBI primer set. TCRdb independently ran MiXCR on the multiplex PCR reads; one entry per CDR3 protein. The sample carries approximately 640,000 distinct CDR3 sequences, just under 45% recorded once. Sample: peripheral blood or thyroid tissue (not recorded which). The receptors were gathered from an adult man with Graves' disease, either hyperthyroidism or ophthalmopathy (not recorded which).

J is TRBJ1-4 and V is TRBV29-1, with no clear D. This CDR3 comprises 12 residues. Trimming shortened V by 2 bases and J by 8 bases, and 9 bases separated the two germline ends. CDR1 is SQVTM, CDR2 ANQGSEA, per germline. The CDR3 region is CSVEWAVEKLFF. CDR3 sequence (DNA): TGCAGCGTTGAATGGGCGGTGGAAAAACTGTTTTTT.

This sequence joins TRBV29-1 and TRBJ2-7; D assignment may be TRBD1 or TRBD2 (5 bases each). V dropped 8 bases and J dropped 2 bases, with 25 bases sitting between them. Germline assignment: CDR1 SQVTM and CDR2 ANQGSEA. The CDR3 contains 16 residues. In DNA, the CDR3 is TGCAGCTCACTAATTCCCGGGACCCTTATAACCTACGAGCAGTACTTC. It specifies CSSLIPGTLITYEQYF.

This clonotype was observed a few times. The rearrangement links TRBV9 to TRBJ2-7; 8 nucleotides agree with TRBD2. The V gene's germline CDR1 is SGDLS and CDR2 YYNGEE. Germline trimming cut 1 base from V and 1 base from J; bases unmatched to any gene: 4. This CDR3 is built from 15 residues. The CDR3 sequence is CASSVSGSGSYEQYF. The CDR3, as DNA: TGTGCCAGCAGCGTAAGCGGGAGTGGGTCCTACGAGCAGTACTTC.

Only a few counts were recorded for this clonotype. The gene calls are TRBV12-3 or TRBV12-4 and TRBJ1-4, with a possible D match to TRBD1 (5 bases). This CDR3 contains 14 residues. V lost 1 base, J lost 7 bases, and 10 bases lay in between. CDR3 sequence: CASSLEGLGEKLFF. CDR3 nucleotides: TGTGCCAGCAGTTTAGAGGGGTTGGGTGAAAAACTGTTTTTT.

This clonotype was seen ten or more times. The chain employs TRBV7-6 and TRBJ2-5; weak D call: TRBD2 (6 bases). The CDR3 has 14 residues. Germline assignment: CDR1 SGHVS and CDR2 FNYEAQ. Trimming stripped 4 bases from V and 5 bases from J, with 14 bases between. The CDR3 loop reads CASSYSGLVETQYF. The CDR3 DNA reads TGTGCCAGCAGCTACAGCGGGCTCGTTGAGACCCAGTACTTC.

This clonotype showed up many times. This chain uses TRBV2 with TRBJ1-6, with D unresolved. V lost 4 bases, J lost 6 bases, and 10 bases lay in between. The CDR3 totals 14 residues. From germline, CDR1 is SNHLY and CDR2 FYNNEI. In DNA, the CDR3 is TGTGCCAGCAGTGGACGTGTGGGTAATTCACCCCTCCACTTT. Amino acids: CASSGRVGNSPLHF.

The V gene is TRBV15, the J gene TRBJ1-5; the D is unclear. V lost 5 bases and J 4 bases, leaving 15 bases between the germline ends. CDR1 and CDR2 (germline): LNHNV, YYDKDF (reference sequence). This CDR3 has 15 residues. CDR3 bases: TGTGCCACCAGCGTGCGAGACGGAGGAAATCAGCCCCAGCATTTT. Translation: CATSVRDGGNQPQHF.

The genes are TRBV5-6 and TRBJ1-2, with 11 bases matching TRBD1. This CDR3 spans 17 amino acids. Trimming took 5 bases from V and 0 from J; bases not matched to a gene: 9. CDR1 is SGHDT and CDR2 is YYEEEE in the germline V gene. The CDR3 reads CASRGGTGGVSNYGYTF. CDR3 in DNA: TGTGCCAGCAGGGGGGGGACAGGGGGAGTCTCTAACTATGGCTACACCTTC.

The V gene is TRBV5-4, the J gene TRBJ1-2; the D is unclear. CDR3 length: 15 amino acids. Germline V gene sequence: CDR1 SGHNT, CDR2 YYREEE (reference sequence). Trimming cost V 1 base and J 3 bases, with 13 bases left between them. The CDR3 loop reads CASSLFQATHYGYTF. CDR3 sequence (DNA): TGTGCCAGCAGCTTGTTCCAGGCGACGCACTATGGCTACACCTTC.

This clonotype occurred a few times. V and J are TRBV12-3 or TRBV12-4 and TRBJ2-5; D is undetermined. This CDR3 has 11 amino acids. Written as DNA, the CDR3 is TGTGCTAGTGGTACCGGCGAGACCCAGTACTTC. The encoded protein is CASGTGETQYF.

This chain joins TRBV2 and TRBJ1-4; D is unclear. The CDR3 has 14 residues. Germline V gives CDR1 SNHLY, CDR2 FYNNEI. Trimming removed 6 bases at V and 0 bases at J, with 8 bases between. CDR3: CASSRHTTNEKLFF. CDR3 nucleotide sequence: TGTGCCAGCAGCCGACACACAACTAATGAAAAACTGTTTTTT.

This sequence joins TRBV7-8 and TRBJ2-7, with D hard to call. The germline CDR1 and CDR2 sequences are SGHVS and FQNEAQ. Trimming removed 0 bases from V and 1 base from J, with 19 bases in between. The CDR3 loop spans 18 amino acids. CDR3 region: CASSLAPLPGVGSYEQYF. DNA for the CDR3: TGTGCCAGCAGCTTAGCGCCCTTGCCGGGCGTGGGTTCCTACGAGCAGTACTTC. Combining the CDR3 with reference TRBV7-8 and TRBJ2-7 gives the whole variable domain GAGVSQSPRYKVAKRGQDVALRCDPISGHVSLFWYQQALGQGPEFLTYFQNEAQLDKSGLPSDRFFAERPEGSVSTLKIQRTQQEDSAVYLCASSLAPLPGVGSYEQYFGPGTRLTVT.

About this clonotype: This may arise from a read error, as a much more abundant clone is one base away. The chain is built from TRBV10-3 and TRBJ1-6; 8 nucleotides align to TRBD1. After removal of 5 bases from V and 9 bases from J, the junction contained 15 bases not matched to a gene. The CDR3 covers 17 residues. Germline CDR1 ENHRY, CDR2 SYGVKD. CDR3: CAISNSLSGQGCSPLHF. CDR3 sequence (DNA): TGTGCCATCAGTAATAGTTTGTCAGGACAGGGATGTTCACCCCTCCACTTT.